This TCR beta chain originates from a study of blood T cell repertoires in COVID-19. About the study: The United States, Italy and Spain supplied acute and convalescent COVID-19 samples. T cells, B-cell-depleted T cells, or PBMCs supplied cDNA or gDNA.

Original analysis: Cell counts per sample came from amplifying reference gene primers. The repertoire was sequenced with immunoSEQ multiplex PCR; TCRdb's copy has only in-frame clones and lacks some. V and J calls and clone size are those listed in that table; D and trimming were worked out from the DNA. The profile shows approximately 110,000 clones, around 79% of them singletons. This CDR3 is built from 18 residues. Germline CDR1 and CDR2: SGHKS and YYEKEE (reference sequence). V was clipped by 0 bases and J by 3 bases, with 20 bases between them. This rearrangement joins TRBV5-5 to TRBJ2-3; a possible D gene is TRBD1 (6 bases). Sequencing was performed on peripheral blood. The receptor comes from a man between 65 and 85 years old with active or convalescent COVID-19. The CDR3 protein is CASSLATSQGRKTDTQYF. The CDR3 DNA follows: TGTGCCAGCAGCTTGGCTACATCTCAGGGGAGAAAAACAGATACGCAGTATTTT.